The next 20 T cell receptor beta chains were all read from a single sample in a study of blood T cell repertoires in COVID-19. The protocol was immunoSEQ multiplex PCR, while the TCRdb copy is restricted to in-frame clones and leaves out a portion. The repertoire has some 110,000 clones, about four fifths of them found once; the top ten carry 3.5% to 4%. The specimen was PBMCs or T cells enriched from blood (not recorded which). The origin of the receptors is a woman aged 25 to 39 who had recovered from COVID-19.

The chain carries TRBV28 and TRBJ1-2; 10 positions agree with TRBD1. Germline trimming cut 7 bases from V and 5 bases from J; bases unmatched to any gene: 7. The CDR3 is 14 residues long. Germline assignment: CDR1 MDHEN and CDR2 SYDVKM. Here the CDR3 DNA reads TGTGCCAGCACATCCGGGACAGGGGTTTATGGCTACACCTTC. Protein: CASTSGTGVYGYTF.

The chain joins TRBV7-2 to TRBJ1-2; D may be TRBD1 (5 bases). Germline V gene sequence: CDR1 SGHTA, CDR2 FQGNSA. Trimming shortened V by 5 bases and J by 8 bases, and 21 bases separated the two germline ends. The CDR3 spans 15 residues. CDR3 bases: TGTGCCAGCAGCAGAGCCGGAGGGGTGGTGGGGGGCTACACCTTC. Protein sequence: CASSRAGGVVGGYTF.

The rearrangement joins TRBV4-1 to TRBJ2-7, with 7 bases identical to TRBD1. Trimming at V came to 3 bases and at J to 2 bases, leaving 7 bases not matched to a gene. The germline CDR1 and CDR2 sequences are MGHRA and YSYEKL. There are 15 residues in the CDR3. In DNA, the CDR3 is TGCGCCAGCAGCCACCCGGGACAGAGGACCTACGAGCAGTACTTC. It specifies CASSHPGQRTYEQYF.

This rearrangement joins TRBV19 to TRBJ2-2; 9 nucleotides agree with TRBD2. Germline V gene data show CDR1 as LNHDA and CDR2 as SQIVND (reference sequence). The CDR3 spans 14 residues. Trimming at V came to 5 bases and at J to 13 bases, leaving 11 bases not matched to a gene. In nucleotides, the CDR3 is TGTGCCAGTAGTCTTTCGACTAGCGGCTTGTTGCTGTTTTTT. Translating gives CASSLSTSGLLLFF.

This clone was observed once. The chain is built from TRBV5-8 and TRBJ2-1, with 8 bases lining up with TRBD1. CDR1 is SGHTS, CDR2 YDEGEE, per germline. This CDR3 comprises 14 residues. V shed 5 bases, J shed 3 bases, and the junction held 4 bases outside the gene matches. The CDR3 loop reads CASSPDRGYNEQFF. Written as DNA, the CDR3 is TGTGCCAGCAGTCCTGACAGGGGCTACAATGAGCAGTTCTTC.

This clone was detected once. The chain carries TRBV7-8 and TRBJ1-5; the D gene is possibly TRBD1 (5 bases). From germline, CDR1 is SGHVS and CDR2 FQNEAQ. V dropped 4 bases and J dropped 1 base, with 14 bases sitting between them. The CDR3 is 16 amino acids. In DNA form, the CDR3 reads TGTGCCAGCAGCTGGGGGGGGGTGACGAGCAATCAGCCCCAGCATTTT. Protein sequence: CASSWGGVTSNQPQHF.

The chain recombines TRBV5-6 with TRBJ1-1, with 7 bases aligning to TRBD1. Germline lookup yields CDR1 SGHDT and CDR2 YYEEEE. This CDR3 is 13 amino acids long. V was clipped by 2 bases and J by 4 bases; unmatched bases: 2. The chain's CDR3 is CASSFQGVTEAFF. For the CDR3, the DNA is TGTGCCAGCAGCTTTCAGGGGGTCACTGAAGCTTTCTTT.

V is TRBV7-9 and J is TRBJ1-6; weak D call: TRBD1 (6 bases). The germline V and J ends were trimmed by 5 bases and 4 bases, with 18 bases remaining between them. CDR1 and CDR2 (germline): SEHNR, FQNEAQ (reference sequence). This CDR3 contains 17 residues. The CDR3 nucleotides are TGTGCCAGCAGCCCAACAGGGAAAGGACGATATAATTCACCCCTCCACTTT. Amino acid sequence: CASSPTGKGRYNSPLHF.

This rearrangement joins TRBV28 to TRBJ2-1; TRBD2 agrees at 10 bases. The CDR3 has 13 amino acids. V shed 8 bases, J shed 10 bases, and the junction held 8 bases outside the gene matches. The germline CDR1 and CDR2 sequences are MDHEN and SYDVKM. CDR3 nucleotide sequence: TGTGCCAGCGGAGCTAGCGGGAGAAACGAGCAGTTCTTC. Translated, it gives CASGASGRNEQFF.

V gene TRBV4-1 combines with J gene TRBJ2-7; TRBD2 matches at 7 bases. CDR3 size: 15 residues. Trimming cost V 3 bases and J 5 bases; bases outside gene matches: 10. Germline CDR1 reads MGHRA; CDR2 reads YSYEKL. Written as DNA, the CDR3 is TGCGCCAGCAGCCAGGCCTATGGGGGGGATCACGAGCAGTACTTC. It specifies CASSQAYGGDHEQYF.

This chain links TRBV4-1 with TRBJ1-1; D gene ambiguous. In germline, CDR1 is MGHRA, CDR2 YSYEKL. The V end was cut by 0 bases, the J end by 5 bases, with 10 bases between. The CDR3 extends over 14 amino acids. The CDR3 loop reads CASSQEVERTEAFF. As DNA, the CDR3 is TGCGCCAGCAGCCAAGAGGTCGAGAGAACTGAAGCTTTCTTT.

V usage is TRBV5-4 and J usage is TRBJ2-4; TRBD1 matches at 8 bases. This CDR3 has 15 amino acids. The germline V gene has CDR1 SGHNT and CDR2 YYREEE (reference sequence). V shed 4 bases, J shed 8 bases, and the junction held 11 bases outside the gene matches. The CDR3 nucleotides read TGTGCCAGCAGCCCTAAGATCCAGGGGGCGGACATTCAGTACTTC. Encoded protein: CASSPKIQGADIQYF.

This clone was found once. V usage is TRBV29-1 and J usage is TRBJ2-1, with a tentative D call TRBD2 (5 bases). The V gene lost 4 bases and the J gene lost 10 bases, with 11 bases spanning the gap. This CDR3 is 11 amino acids long. CDR1 is SQVTM, CDR2 ANQGSEA, per germline. The CDR3 reads CSVALAREQFF. The CDR3 region has the DNA TGCAGCGTTGCCCTAGCAAGAGAGCAGTTCTTC.

This chain links TRBV30 with TRBJ2-5; D perhaps matches TRBD2 (6 bases). Germline assignment: CDR1 GTSNPN and CDR2 SVGIG (reference sequence). Trimming shortened V by 4 bases and J by 5 bases, and 17 bases separated the two germline ends. This CDR3 contains 14 residues. The CDR3 here is CAWNRGGLIETQYF. CDR3 DNA: TGTGCCTGGAATAGGGGAGGACTTATCGAGACCCAGTACTTC.

The J gene is TRBJ1-6, the V gene TRBV4-2; the D is unclear. Germline V gives CDR1 LGHNA, CDR2 YNFKEQ. This CDR3 contains 14 residues. V shed 0 bases and J shed 14 bases, with 14 bases lying between them. CDR3 in DNA: TGTGCCAGCAGCCAAGAGAGTCAGGAGGGAACCCTCCACTTT. Protein product: CASSQESQEGTLHF.

The CDR3 here is CASSLYSLNTIYF. CDR3 DNA sequence: TGTGCCAGCAGTTTGTACAGCCTAAACACCATATATTTT. V is TRBV12-3 or TRBV12-4 and J is TRBJ1-3; D is unresolved. With 3 bases removed from V and 6 bases from J, the gap between germline ends came to 9 bases. The CDR3 sequence is 13 residues long.

This clone was counted only a few times. The chain employs TRBV28 and TRBJ1-5; weak D call: TRBD1 (5 bases). The V end was cut by 3 bases, the J end by 1 base, with 10 bases between. CDR1 and CDR2 (germline): MDHEN, SYDVKM. The CDR3 is 15 residues long. The CDR3 sequence is CASSFPGGSNQPQHF. The CDR3 nucleotides are TGTGCCAGCAGTTTCCCCGGGGGGAGCAATCAGCCCCAGCATTTT.

The J gene is TRBJ2-3, the V gene TRBV24-1; D may be TRBD1 (5 bases). The CDR3 is 13 residues long. The ends were cut back, 2 bases at V and 7 bases at J, with 9 bases in the middle. Per the germline V gene, CDR1 is KGHDR and CDR2 is SFDVKD. CDR3 protein: CATSDSQVNTQYF. In DNA, the CDR3 is TGTGCCACCAGTGATTCACAGGTGAATACGCAGTATTTT.

This sequence joins TRBV18 and TRBJ1-3, with D maybe TRBD1 (5 bases). Germline loops: CDR1 KGHSH, CDR2 LQKENI. Trimming pared 5 bases from V and 3 bases from J, leaving 8 bases between. CDR3 length equals 13 residues. As DNA, the CDR3 is TGTGCCAGCTCATTGGACATTGGAAACACCATATATTTT. Encoded protein: CASSLDIGNTIYF. The full variable domain, with the rest looked up from reference TRBV18 and TRBJ1-3, is NAGVMQNPRHLVRRRGQEARLRCSPMKGHSHVYWYRQLPEEGLKFMVYLQKENIIDESGMPKERFSAEFPKEGPSILRIQQVVRGDSAAYFCASSLDIGNTIYFGEGSWLTVV.

The rearrangement joins TRBV6-6 to TRBJ1-6; 7 positions agree with TRBD1. Germline lookup yields CDR1 MNHNY and CDR2 SVGAGI (reference sequence). The CDR3 extends over 14 amino acids. Trimming took 6 bases from V and 6 from J; bases not matched to a gene: 5. The CDR3 protein is CASSVQGSNSPLHF. The CDR3 coding sequence is TGTGCCAGCAGCGTACAGGGGAGTAATTCACCCCTCCACTTT.